The rows below give T cell receptor beta chains drawn from one sample of a study of neoadjuvant nivolumab and ipilimumab in lung cancer. TCRdb's copy holds only in-frame clones and misses some; the assay was immunoSEQ multiplex PCR. The repertoire holds around 30,000 clones, 75% to 90% seen once, with roughly 6.2% in the top ten. The sample consisted of peripheral blood, taken before neoadjuvant nivolumab, alone or with ipilimumab. These TCRs come from an adult with non-small cell lung cancer. Both conserved end residues are part of each CDR3. A D gene is named only where the DNA matches it firmly. Clone size, where shown, is once, few, many, or a class for clones that have expanded.

few NA 15 TRBJ1-5 TRBV2 TGTGCCAGCAGTCCCTTCGCAGGGGTGAATCAGCCCCAGCATTTT CASSPFAGVNQPQHF
NA TRBD1 16 TRBJ1-2 TRBV19 TGTGCCAGTAGTATTTCCGGGACAGGGTTGAACTATGGCTACACCTTC CASSISGTGLNYGYTF
NA TRBD1 16 TRBJ1-6 TRBV18 TGTGCCAGCTCACCAAGACAGGGGGCTTTGGATTCACCCCTCCACTTT CASSPRQGALDSPLHF
NA NA 13 TRBJ2-3 TRBV12-5 TGTGCTAGTGGTTTTGACAGCACAGATACGCAGTATTTT CASGFDSTDTQYF
NA TRBD1 13 TRBJ1-3 TRBV5-1 TGCGCCAGCAGCGTGGGACAGGCAAACACCATATATTTT CASSVGQANTIYF
NA NA 15 TRBJ1-6 TRBV12-2 TGTGCAAGTCGCTTAGCCCCCAGGGTACATTCACCCCTCCACTTT CASRLAPRVHSPLHF
NA NA 15 TRBJ2-2 TRBV5-1 TGCGCCAGCAGCCTTGAAGGCGGGAACACCGGGGAGCTGTTTTTT CASSLEGGNTGELFF
few NA 18 TRBJ2-1 TRBV7-2 TGTGCCAGCAGCTTCGCTAAGGCTCGAGCTAGCCAGTTCCATGAGCAGTTCTTC CASSFAKARASQFHEQFF
NA NA 14 TRBJ1-3 TRBV9 TGTGCCAGCAGCCCAGGGAACTCTGGAAACACCATATATTTT CASSPGNSGNTIYF
NA TRBD2 14 TRBJ2-7 TRBV10-1 TGCGCCAGCAGTGTACTAGCGGAGTCCTACGAGCAGTACTTC CASSVLAESYEQYF
NA NA 14 TRBJ1-1 TRBV10-3 TGTGCCATCAGTGATGAGATTATGAACACTGAAGCTTTCTTT CAISDEIMNTEAFF
NA NA 16 TRBJ2-3 TRBV11-2 TGTGCCAGCAGCTTAGACTTCAGGTTCCCCACAGATACGCAGTATTTT CASSLDFRFPTDTQYF
NA TRBD1 15 TRBJ2-7 TRBV7-2 TGTGCCAGCAGCCGGGGACAGGGGGTTTTCTACGAGCAGTACTTC CASSRGQGVFYEQYF
NA TRBD1 15 TRBJ1-4 TRBV19 TGTGCCAGTAGTCCGGGACAGGGAACAAATGAAAAACTGTTTTTT CASSPGQGTNEKLFF
NA NA 16 TRBJ2-7 TRBV21-1 TGTGCCAGCAGCAAAAATCCTTGGGAGAGGACCTACGAGCAGTACTTC CASSKNPWERTYEQYF
NA NA 14 TRBJ2-5 TRBV6-5 TGTGCCAGCACCCTGGACGGGAGCGTGGAGACCCAGTACTTC CASTLDGSVETQYF